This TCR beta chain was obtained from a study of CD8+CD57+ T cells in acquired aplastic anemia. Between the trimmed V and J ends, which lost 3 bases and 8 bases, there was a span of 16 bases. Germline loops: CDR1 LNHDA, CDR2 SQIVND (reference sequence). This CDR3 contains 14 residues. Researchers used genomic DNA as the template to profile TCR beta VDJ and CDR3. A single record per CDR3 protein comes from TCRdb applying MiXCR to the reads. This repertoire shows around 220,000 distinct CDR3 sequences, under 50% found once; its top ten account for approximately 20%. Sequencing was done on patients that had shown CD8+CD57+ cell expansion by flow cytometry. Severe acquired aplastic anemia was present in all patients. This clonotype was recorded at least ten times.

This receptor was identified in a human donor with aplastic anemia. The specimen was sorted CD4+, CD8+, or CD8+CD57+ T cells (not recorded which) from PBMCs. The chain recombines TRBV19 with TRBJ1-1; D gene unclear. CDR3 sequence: CASSIRPDGREAFF. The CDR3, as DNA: TGTGCCAGTAGTATCCGCCCGGACGGCCGCGAAGCTTTCTTT.